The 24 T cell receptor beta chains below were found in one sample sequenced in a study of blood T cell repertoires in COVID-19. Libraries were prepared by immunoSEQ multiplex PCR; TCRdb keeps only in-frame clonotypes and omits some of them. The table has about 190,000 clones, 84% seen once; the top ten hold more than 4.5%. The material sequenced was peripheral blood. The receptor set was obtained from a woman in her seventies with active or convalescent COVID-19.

The CDR3 loop reads CACRRLQVANTEAFF. The CDR3 DNA follows: TGTGCCTGCCGCCGCTTACAGGTCGCGAACACTGAAGCTTTCTTT. This chain uses TRBV30 with TRBJ1-1; the D gene is possibly TRBD1 (5 bases). The CDR3 has 15 residues. The ends were cut back, 6 bases at V and 1 base at J, with 18 bases in the middle. CDR1 is GTSNPN and CDR2 is SVGIG in the germline V gene (reference sequence).

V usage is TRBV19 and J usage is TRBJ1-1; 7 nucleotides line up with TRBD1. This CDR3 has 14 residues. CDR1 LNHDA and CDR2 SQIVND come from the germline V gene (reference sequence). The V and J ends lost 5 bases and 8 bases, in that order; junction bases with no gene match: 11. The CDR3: CASSEYRGGWEAFF. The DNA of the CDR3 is TGTGCCAGTAGTGAGTACAGGGGTGGGTGGGAAGCTTTCTTT.

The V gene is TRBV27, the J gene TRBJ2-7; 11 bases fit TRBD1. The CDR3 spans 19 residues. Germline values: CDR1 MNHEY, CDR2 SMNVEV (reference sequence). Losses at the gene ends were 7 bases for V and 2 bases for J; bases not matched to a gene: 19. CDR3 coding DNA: TGTGCCAGCACCGCGCGTGGGACAGGGGGTAGATTGACCGCCTACGAGCAGTACTTC. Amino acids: CASTARGTGGRLTAYEQYF.

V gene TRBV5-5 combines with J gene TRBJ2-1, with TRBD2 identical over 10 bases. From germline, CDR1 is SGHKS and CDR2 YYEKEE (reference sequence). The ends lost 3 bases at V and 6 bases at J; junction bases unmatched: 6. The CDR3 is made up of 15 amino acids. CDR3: CASSSGTSDVNEQFF. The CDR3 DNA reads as TGTGCCAGCAGCTCCGGGACTAGCGACGTCAATGAGCAGTTCTTC.

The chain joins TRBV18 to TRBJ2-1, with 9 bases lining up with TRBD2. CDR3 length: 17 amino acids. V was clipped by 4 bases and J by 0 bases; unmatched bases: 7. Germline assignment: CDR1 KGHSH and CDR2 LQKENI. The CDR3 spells CASSQDYSGSSYNEQFF. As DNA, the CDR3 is TGTGCCAGCTCACAAGATTATAGCGGGAGCTCCTACAATGAGCAGTTCTTC. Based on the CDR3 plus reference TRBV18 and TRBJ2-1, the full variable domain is NAGVMQNPRHLVRRRGQEARLRCSPMKGHSHVYWYRQLPEEGLKFMVYLQKENIIDESGMPKERFSAEFPKEGPSILRIQQVVRGDSAAYFCASSQDYSGSSYNEQFFGPGTRLTVL.

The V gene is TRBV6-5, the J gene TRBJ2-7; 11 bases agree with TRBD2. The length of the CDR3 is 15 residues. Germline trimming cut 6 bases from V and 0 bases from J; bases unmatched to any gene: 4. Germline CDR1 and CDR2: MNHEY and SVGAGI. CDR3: CASSSSGGFSYEQYF. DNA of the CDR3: TGTGCCAGCAGCTCTAGCGGGGGGTTCTCCTACGAGCAGTACTTC.

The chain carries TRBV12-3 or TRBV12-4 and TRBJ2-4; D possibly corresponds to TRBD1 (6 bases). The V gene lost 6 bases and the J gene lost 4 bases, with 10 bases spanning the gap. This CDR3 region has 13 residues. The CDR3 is CASRGTTKNIQYF. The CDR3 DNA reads TGTGCCAGCAGGGGGACAACTAAAAACATTCAGTACTTC.

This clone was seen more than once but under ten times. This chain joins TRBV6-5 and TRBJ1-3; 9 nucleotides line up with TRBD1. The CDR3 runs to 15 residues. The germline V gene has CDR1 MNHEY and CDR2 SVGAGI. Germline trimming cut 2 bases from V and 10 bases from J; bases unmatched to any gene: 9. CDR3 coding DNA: TGTGCCAGCAGTTACCGCCCGGGACAGGGAAGGACCATATATTTT. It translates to CASSYRPGQGRTIYF.

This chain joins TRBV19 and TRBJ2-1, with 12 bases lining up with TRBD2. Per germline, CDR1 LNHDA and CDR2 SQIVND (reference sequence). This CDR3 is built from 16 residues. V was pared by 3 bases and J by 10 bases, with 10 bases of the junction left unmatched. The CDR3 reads CASSIRLAGGRWEQFF. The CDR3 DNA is TGTGCCAGTAGTATCCGCCTAGCGGGGGGGCGTTGGGAGCAGTTCTTC.

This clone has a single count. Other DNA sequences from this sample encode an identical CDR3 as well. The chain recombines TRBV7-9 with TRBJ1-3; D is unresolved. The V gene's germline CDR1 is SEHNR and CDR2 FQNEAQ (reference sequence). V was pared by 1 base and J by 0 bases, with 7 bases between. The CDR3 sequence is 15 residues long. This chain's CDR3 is CASSLVGVSGNTIYF. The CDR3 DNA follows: TGTGCCAGCAGCTTAGTTGGAGTCTCTGGAAACACCATATATTTT.

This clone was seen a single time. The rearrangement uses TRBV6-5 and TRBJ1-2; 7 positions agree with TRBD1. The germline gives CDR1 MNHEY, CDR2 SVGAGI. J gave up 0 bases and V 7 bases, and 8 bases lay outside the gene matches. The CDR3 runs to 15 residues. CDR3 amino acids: CASTEGAQANYGYTF. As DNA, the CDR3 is TGTGCCAGCACAGAGGGGGCCCAAGCTAACTATGGCTACACCTTC.

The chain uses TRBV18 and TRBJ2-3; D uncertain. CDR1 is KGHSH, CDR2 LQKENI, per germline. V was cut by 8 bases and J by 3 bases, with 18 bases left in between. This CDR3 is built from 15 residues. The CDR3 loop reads CASHVQARSTDTQYF. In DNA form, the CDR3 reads TGTGCCAGCCACGTTCAGGCGCGCAGTACAGATACGCAGTATTTT. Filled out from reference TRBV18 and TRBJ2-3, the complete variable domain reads NAGVMQNPRHLVRRRGQEARLRCSPMKGHSHVYWYRQLPEEGLKFMVYLQKENIIDESGMPKERFSAEFPKEGPSILRIQQVVRGDSAAYFCASHVQARSTDTQYFGPGTRLTVL.

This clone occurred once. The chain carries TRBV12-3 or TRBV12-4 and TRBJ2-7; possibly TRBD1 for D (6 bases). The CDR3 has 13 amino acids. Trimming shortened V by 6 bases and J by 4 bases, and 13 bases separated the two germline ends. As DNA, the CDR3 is TGTGCCAGCAGCCGTGACAGGTGGTACGAGCAGTACTTC. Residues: CASSRDRWYEQYF.

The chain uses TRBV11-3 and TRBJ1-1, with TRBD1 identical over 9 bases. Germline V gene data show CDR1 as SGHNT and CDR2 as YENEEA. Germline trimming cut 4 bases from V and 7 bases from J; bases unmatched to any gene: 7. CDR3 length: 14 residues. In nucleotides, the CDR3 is TGTGCCAGCAGCTCCCGGACAGGGGCTGGTGAAGCTTTCTTT. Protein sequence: CASSSRTGAGEAFF.

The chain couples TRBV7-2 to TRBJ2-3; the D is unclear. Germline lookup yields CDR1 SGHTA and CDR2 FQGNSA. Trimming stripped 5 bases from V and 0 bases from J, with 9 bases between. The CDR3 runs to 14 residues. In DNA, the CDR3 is TGTGCCAGCAGCCGGAGACGGAGCACAGATACGCAGTATTTT. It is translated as CASSRRRSTDTQYF.

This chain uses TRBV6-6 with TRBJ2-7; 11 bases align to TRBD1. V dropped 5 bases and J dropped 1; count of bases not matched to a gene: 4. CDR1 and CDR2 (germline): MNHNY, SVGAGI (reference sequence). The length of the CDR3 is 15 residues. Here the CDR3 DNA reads TGTGCCAGCAGTCCCGGACAGGGGGCTTCCTACGAGCAGTACTTC. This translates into CASSPGQGASYEQYF.

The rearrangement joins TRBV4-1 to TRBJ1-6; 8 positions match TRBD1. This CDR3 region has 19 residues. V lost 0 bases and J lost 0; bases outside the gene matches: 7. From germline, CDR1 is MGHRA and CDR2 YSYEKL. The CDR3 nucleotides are TGCGCCAGCAGCCAAGATCGGGGGGACAGGAGCTCCTATAATTCACCCCTCCACTTT. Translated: CASSQDRGDRSSYNSPLHF.

For the CDR3, the DNA is TGTGCCAGCAGCCGAGGTAGCGGAGAGACCCAGTACTTC. This translates into CASSRGSGETQYF. This rearrangement joins TRBV5-5 to TRBJ2-5; possible D gene TRBD2, 6 bases. Between the trimmed V and J ends, which lost 4 bases and 4 bases, there was a span of 11 bases. This CDR3 contains 13 residues. The germline CDR1 and CDR2 sequences are SGHKS and YYEKEE (reference sequence).

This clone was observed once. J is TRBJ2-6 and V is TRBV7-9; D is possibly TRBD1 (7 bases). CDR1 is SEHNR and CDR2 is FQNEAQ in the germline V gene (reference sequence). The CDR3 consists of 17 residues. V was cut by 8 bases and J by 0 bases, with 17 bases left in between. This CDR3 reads CASGEEGALSGANVLTF. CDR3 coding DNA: TGTGCCAGCGGGGAGGAGGGGGCCCTCTCTGGGGCCAACGTCCTGACTTTC.

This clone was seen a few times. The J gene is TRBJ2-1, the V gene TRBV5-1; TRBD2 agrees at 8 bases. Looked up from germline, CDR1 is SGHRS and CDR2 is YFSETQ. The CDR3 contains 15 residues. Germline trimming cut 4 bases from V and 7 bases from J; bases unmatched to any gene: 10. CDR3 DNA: TGCGCCAGCAGCGTGACTAGCGTTGGGGGAAATGAGCAGTTCTTC. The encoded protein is CASSVTSVGGNEQFF.

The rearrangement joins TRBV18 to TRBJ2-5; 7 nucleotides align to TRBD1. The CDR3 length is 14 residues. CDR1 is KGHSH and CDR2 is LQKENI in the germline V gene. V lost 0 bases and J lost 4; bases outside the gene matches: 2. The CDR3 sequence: CASSPPGTVETQYF. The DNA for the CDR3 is TGTGCCAGCTCACCACCAGGGACAGTAGAGACCCAGTACTTC.

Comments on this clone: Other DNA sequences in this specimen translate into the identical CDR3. The CDR3 loop is CASSPTGETQYF. DNA for the CDR3: TGTGCCAGCTCACCAACGGGGGAGACCCAGTACTTC. The chain employs TRBV18 and TRBJ2-5, with a tentative D call TRBD2 (5 bases). The CDR3 is made up of 12 amino acids. CDR1 is KGHSH and CDR2 is LQKENI in the germline V gene. V lost 2 bases, J lost 5 bases, and 6 bases lay in between.

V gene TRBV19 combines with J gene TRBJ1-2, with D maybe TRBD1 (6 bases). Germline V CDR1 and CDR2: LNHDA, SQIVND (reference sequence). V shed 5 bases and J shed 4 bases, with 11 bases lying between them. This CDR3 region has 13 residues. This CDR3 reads CASSLQGGYGYTF. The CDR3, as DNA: TGTGCCAGTAGTCTTCAAGGGGGCTATGGCTACACCTTC.

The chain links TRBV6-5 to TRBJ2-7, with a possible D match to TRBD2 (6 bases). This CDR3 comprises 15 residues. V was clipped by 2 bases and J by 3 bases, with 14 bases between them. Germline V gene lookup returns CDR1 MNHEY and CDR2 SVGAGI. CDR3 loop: CASSYRVAGNYEQYF. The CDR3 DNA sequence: TGTGCCAGCAGTTACAGGGTGGCGGGAAACTACGAGCAGTACTTC.